This TCR beta chain was sequenced during a study of T cell responses to AZD1222 COVID-19 vaccine (dated by TCRdb to the early 2020s). At the level of the whole study: TCR sequencing was performed for 230 to 250 trial participants, of whom about 200 were given two doses of AZD1222 and approximately 25 were given two doses of MenACWY control vaccine. Trial participants were enrolled by age into 18-55, 56-69 and 70-plus year subgroups, with approximately 160, 26 and 62 TCR-sequenced participants respectively. What the work shows at the level of the full study, not this receptor alone: Because no day 14 peak-response samples were available, repertoires were characterized only after the peak T cell response. Conclusions about previously exposed vaccinees are limited, since just five or six AZD1222 recipients were seropositive for SARS-CoV-2 at baseline. Epitopes outside the regions mutated in the B.1.351 and B.1.1.7 variants were reportedly recognized by nearly half of the unique spike-specific TCRs. In the small 56-69-year group, the increase in depth fell short of significance, most likely because of low power. Participants were mostly white British, with more females than males. The authors suggested clonal diversity may have been underestimated. After two AZD1222 doses, both the breadth and the depth of spike-specific TCRs were significantly higher than at day 0 and than in MenACWY recipients. CD4 TCRs associated with the vaccine covered the entire spike protein, and the dominant responses were in regions 160-218 and 743-854.

The V and J ends are trimmed by 0 bases and 0 bases, leaving 6 bases between them. CDR1 and CDR2, per the germline V gene, are MGHRA and YSYEKL. The CDR3 goes from the cysteine to the phenylalanine over 15 residues. The CDR3 DNA has 45 bases and is translated from base 1. The time point label, as the study defines it: about 28 days (+/-7) after the second vaccine dose. AZD1222 recipients with second doses at about 4 weeks or about 12 weeks were pooled, because spike-specific TCR depth and breadth did not differ between schedules. Vaccinee samples came from UK trials COV001 and COV002, including a single-blind randomized controlled phase 2/3 trial of AZD1222 (ChAdOx1 nCoV-19) in healthy adults. Trial participant PBMC samples were collected at day 0 and day 28 after the second dose for TCRbeta chain sequencing. This clone was counted a single time. The antigen it recognizes is unknown. No per-base quality is available; no much larger clone lies one base away.

The CDR3 regions of human TCRbeta chains were subjected to immunosequencing. Per the authors' processing: Repertoire TCRs were checked for matches against a reference library of SARS-CoV-2-specific TCRs that had been generated using the MIRA antigen-specificity platform. Breadth meant the fraction of unique TCRs that were SARS-CoV-2-associated, whereas depth meant the fraction of total T cells that were SARS-CoV-2-associated. Using the MIRA data, every spike-specific TCR was mapped to the spike region that the TCR reacted to and assigned to either a CD4 or a CD8 class. Log10-transformed breadth and depth values were compared by one-way ANOVA with Sidak's multiple comparisons tests. Imported from immuneACCESS, the table was reduced by TCRdb to in-frame sequences with V and J called. These copies leave out some clones; in studies compared against another copy, an unresolved V gene accounts for under half, and the cause of the remainder is not known. The V and J calls and clone size come from that table; D and trimming were worked out from the DNA. This sample lists 150,000 to 200,000 clones; approximately 94% were detected once. The ten most abundant clones make up roughly 1.5% of the sample.

The input for sequencing was peripheral blood, taken 28 days after the second AZD1222 dose. This clonotype originated in an adult who received the AZD1222 COVID-19 vaccine. The V and J genes are TRBV4-1 and TRBJ1-3; the D segment cannot be called with confidence. The DNA sequence is as follows: TGCGCCAGCAGCCAAGATAGGTCCTCTGGAAACACCATATATTTT. Translated, this is CASSQDRSSGNTIYF.